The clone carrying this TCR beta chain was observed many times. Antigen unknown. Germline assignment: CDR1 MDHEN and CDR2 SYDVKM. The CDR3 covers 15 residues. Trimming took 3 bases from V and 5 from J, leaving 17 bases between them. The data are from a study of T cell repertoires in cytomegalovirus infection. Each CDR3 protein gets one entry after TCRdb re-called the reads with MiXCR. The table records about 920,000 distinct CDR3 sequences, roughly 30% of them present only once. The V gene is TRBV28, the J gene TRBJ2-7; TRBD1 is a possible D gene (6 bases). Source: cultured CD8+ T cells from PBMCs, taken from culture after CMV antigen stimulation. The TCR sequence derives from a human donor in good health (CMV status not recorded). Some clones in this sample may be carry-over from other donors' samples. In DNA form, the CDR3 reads TGTGCCAGCAGTTTGTGGAGTGGGGGCTTGGACGAGCAGTACGTC. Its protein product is CASSLWSGGLDEQYV.